In this sample, the clone carrying this TCR beta chain turned up a few times. The antigen is undetermined. The sample belongs to a study of cytomegalovirus exposure and HLA in healthy donors. Broader study findings: In a later analysis, HLA-C alleles had the fewest associated TCRs, DRB1 alleles the most. HLA restriction was apparent for most CMV-associated TCR beta chains in a later analysis. It is likely that the observed cluster of highly shared sequence variants was a sequencing artifact. Excluded were some V segments that proved indistinguishable, including TRBV6-2 and TRBV6-3.

CDR3 length: 13 residues. From germline, CDR1 is MNHEY and CDR2 SVGAGI. The V end was cut by 3 bases, the J end by 1 base, with 6 bases between. 13 Jbeta primers and 60 Vbeta primers were used for the PCR. Profiled with immunoSEQ multiplex PCR; TCRdb holds only in-frame clones, not every one. The sample records hundreds of thousands of clones, 80% to 90% being singletons. The rearrangement joins TRBV6-5 to TRBJ1-1; D is undetermined. Sequencing was carried out using PBMCs. This clonotype originated in a girl aged 2-9 years in good health and CMV-seronegative. The CDR3 loop reads CASSYSQNTEAFF. CDR3 sequence (DNA): TGTGCCAGCAGTTATTCCCAGAACACTGAAGCTTTCTTT.